Shown below are 27 T cell receptor beta chains from a single sample sequenced in a study of cytomegalovirus exposure and HLA in healthy donors. PCR employed 60 Vbeta and 13 Jbeta primers. TCRdb's copy holds only in-frame clones and misses some; the assay was immunoSEQ multiplex PCR. The sample has around 150,000 clones, approximately 80% seen once. Sequences were obtained from PBMCs. The receptor set was obtained from a male donor in good health and CMV-seropositive.

A single count supports this clone. The chain employs TRBV29-1 and TRBJ2-2, with D possibly matching TRBD2 (6 bases). Trimming stripped 6 bases from V and 8 bases from J, with 19 bases between. In germline, CDR1 is SQVTM, CDR2 ANQGSEA. The CDR3 is 14 residues long. The CDR3 spells CSVWAGLEDGELFF. The CDR3 bases are TGCAGCGTCTGGGCGGGACTGGAGGATGGGGAGCTGTTTTTT.

The genes are TRBV5-6 and TRBJ2-7; perhaps TRBD2 as D (6 bases). The CDR3 is made up of 18 amino acids. V gave up 0 bases and J gave up 0 bases, with 19 bases separating them. Germline CDR1 is SGHDT and CDR2 is YYEEEE. The CDR3 DNA sequence: TGTGCCAGCAGCTTGGCAGTTGTAGGGGCTAGCGTCTCCTACGAGCAGTACTTC. Translated: CASSLAVVGASVSYEQYF.

In its sample, this clone was seen once. The V call is TRBV20-1, the J call TRBJ1-1; weak D call: TRBD1 (5 bases). The CDR3 has 11 residues. The V and J ends lost 5 bases and 4 bases respectively, with 8 bases between them. CDR1 and CDR2 from the germline V gene are DFQATT and SNEGSKA (reference sequence). The CDR3 bases are TGCAGTGCTCCCGACAGCACTGAAGCTTTCTTT. It codes for CSAPDSTEAFF.

The chain links TRBV5-6 to TRBJ1-5, with unresolved D. Deletions cut 0 bases from V and 2 bases from J, with 9 bases between. This CDR3 comprises 15 residues. CDR1 is SGHDT, CDR2 YYEEEE, per germline. The CDR3 DNA is TGTGCCAGCAGCTTGGCCGGAGTGGGCAATCAGCCCCAGCATTTT. Translated: CASSLAGVGNQPQHF.

The rearrangement uses TRBV6-5 and TRBJ2-5; D is possibly TRBD1 (5 bases). Germline CDR1 and CDR2: MNHEY and SVGAGI. Trimming stripped 6 bases from V and 5 bases from J, with 10 bases between. This CDR3 is built from 12 residues. CDR3 loop: CASRRQTETQYF. CDR3 sequence (DNA): TGTGCCAGCAGAAGACAGACGGAGACCCAGTACTTC.

The table lists this clone with a few counts. The chain employs TRBV9 and TRBJ1-1; no firm D call. The germline CDR1 and CDR2 sequences are SGDLS and YYNGEE. CDR3 size: 13 residues. With 1 base removed from V and 3 bases from J, the gap between germline ends came to 7 bases. The CDR3 sequence is CASSVLLDTEAFF. The CDR3 nucleotides are TGTGCCAGCAGCGTATTACTGGACACTGAAGCTTTCTTT.

This rearrangement joins TRBV7-9 to TRBJ1-2; TRBD1 matches 7 bases. This CDR3 has 17 amino acids. J was trimmed by 6 bases and V by 4 bases; bases with no gene match: 17. Germline V gene data show CDR1 as SEHNR and CDR2 as FQNEAQ (reference sequence). CDR3 region: CASSSTRDSLPGDGYTF. The DNA of the CDR3 is TGTGCCAGCAGCTCCACCCGGGACAGCCTGCCCGGGGATGGCTACACCTTC.

This chain connects TRBV5-4 to TRBJ2-3; 9 bases are a match to TRBD2. The germline V gene encodes CDR1 SGHNT and CDR2 YYREEE (reference sequence). The CDR3 runs to 16 residues. With 5 bases clipped from V and 1 base from J, the junction kept 8 bases outside the gene matches. The CDR3 nucleotides read TGTGCCAGCAGTCTGGCGGGAGGGGGTGGCACAGATACGCAGTATTTT. It translates to CASSLAGGGGTDTQYF.

This chain connects TRBV9 to TRBJ2-3; D is uncertain. Per germline, CDR1 SGDLS and CDR2 YYNGEE. Trimming took 4 bases from V and 2 from J, leaving 20 bases between them. CDR3 length: 17 residues. The CDR3 DNA sequence: TGTGCCAGCAGCCCAAAGTTTGGCGGCGCCCACACAGATACGCAGTATTTT. This gives the protein CASSPKFGGAHTDTQYF.

The chain recombines TRBV30 with TRBJ2-7; the D is unclear. Per germline, CDR1 GTSNPN and CDR2 SVGIG (reference sequence). Trimming took off 1 base at V and 6 bases at J, with 10 bases between the two ends. This CDR3 spans 12 amino acids. As DNA, the CDR3 is TGTGCCTGGAGTGGATCCTCAGGCGAGCAGTACTTC. This encodes CAWSGSSGEQYF. Complete variable domain (other parts from reference TRBV30 and TRBJ2-7): SQTIHQWPATLVQPVGSPLSLECTVEGTSNPNLYWYRQAAGRGLQLLFYSVGIGQISSEVPQNLSASRPQDRQFILSSKKLLLSDSGFYLCAWSGSSGEQYFGPGTRLTVT.

This chain joins TRBV5-1 and TRBJ1-2; 7 nucleotides agree with TRBD1. Germline V gene data show CDR1 as SGHRS and CDR2 as YFSETQ. The CDR3 has 15 residues. V shed 2 bases, J shed 7 bases, and the junction held 11 bases outside the gene matches. CDR3 amino acids: CASSFQSRQGGGYTF. The CDR3, as DNA: TGCGCCAGCAGCTTCCAGAGTAGACAGGGTGGTGGCTACACCTTC.

The V call is TRBV5-1, the J call TRBJ2-7, with 10 bases that match TRBD2. The CDR3 has 15 residues. The trim removed 1 base at V and 7 bases at J, leaving 8 bases unmatched. Germline lookup yields CDR1 SGHRS and CDR2 YFSETQ. The CDR3 DNA sequence: TGCGCCAGCAGCTTGTCTTCGGGACTAGCGACGGAGCAGTACTTC. It is translated as CASSLSSGLATEQYF.

V gene TRBV21-1 combines with J gene TRBJ2-5; the table assigns TRBD1, which was not confirmed against the DNA. TRBV21-1 is a known pseudogene. The CDR3 spans 17 residues. The DNA of the CDR3 is TGTGCCAGCAGCAACCTCGAGATGGACAGGGACCAAGAGACCCAGTACTTC. As protein: CASSNLEMDRDQETQYF.

The chain carries TRBV29-1 and TRBJ2-2; 8 nucleotides agree with TRBD2. This CDR3 is 13 amino acids long. CDR1 and CDR2 (germline): SQVTM, ANQGSEA. J gave up 6 bases and V 4 bases, and 4 bases lay outside the gene matches. The CDR3 region has the DNA TGCAGCGTTGCAAGCGGGAGCGCCGGGGAGCTGTTTTTT. Its protein product is CSVASGSAGELFF.

The CDR3 region has the DNA TGTGCCAGCAGTCCGGGGGGACACTTACTTCGGACTTACAATGAGCAGTTCTTC. It codes for CASSPGGHLLRTYNEQFF. J is TRBJ2-1 and V is TRBV27; maybe TRBD2 (7 bases). V gave up 5 bases and J gave up 4 bases, with 24 bases separating them. CDR1 and CDR2 from the germline V gene are MNHEY and SMNVEV (reference sequence). The CDR3 length is 18 residues.

With respect to this clone: Other DNA sequences from this sample encode an identical CDR3 as well. CDR3 sequence reads: CASSYSTGYGYTF. CDR3 DNA: TGTGCCAGCAGTTACTCAACAGGGTATGGCTACACCTTC. This chain uses TRBV6-5 with TRBJ1-2; weak D call: TRBD1 (6 bases). Germline V lookup: CDR1 MNHEY, CDR2 SVGAGI. The CDR3 is made up of 13 amino acids. The ends were cut back, 0 bases at V and 5 bases at J, with 7 bases in the middle.

This clone has only one observation. V and J are TRBV6-5 and TRBJ1-1; 7 bases are shared with TRBD1. The CDR3 loop spans 15 amino acids. Losses at the gene ends were 3 bases for V and 4 bases for J; bases not matched to a gene: 8. Germline CDR1 and CDR2: MNHEY and SVGAGI. The CDR3 region has the DNA TGTGCCAGCAGTTATTCGCCGGCAGGGGGCACTGAAGCTTTCTTT. This encodes CASSYSPAGGTEAFF.

The genes are TRBV7-9 and TRBJ2-7; D is possibly TRBD2 (6 bases). Germline V lookup: CDR1 SEHNR, CDR2 FQNEAQ (reference sequence). The length of the CDR3 is 14 residues. V lost 1 base to trimming and J lost 5 bases, with 12 bases between them. The CDR3, as DNA: TGTGCCAGCAGCTTAGAGGAGGGGTCCAACGAGCAGTACTTC. It is translated as CASSLEEGSNEQYF. The whole variable domain, remainder taken from reference TRBV7-9 and TRBJ2-7, is DTGVSQNPRHKITKRGQNVTFRCDPISEHNRLYWYRQTLGQGPEFLTYFQNEAQLEKSRLLSDRFSAERPKGSFSTLEIQRTEQGDSAMYLCASSLEEGSNEQYFGPGTRLTVT.

This chain connects TRBV30 to TRBJ2-1, with D possibly TRBD2 on 6 matching bases. The V gene lost 4 bases and the J gene lost 9 bases, with 16 bases spanning the gap. CDR3 length: 13 residues. Germline V gives CDR1 GTSNPN, CDR2 SVGIG (reference sequence). CDR3 coding DNA: TGTGCCTGGACCGGGACTGCCAACACTGAGCAGTTCTTC. The encoded protein is CAWTGTANTEQFF.

The chain uses TRBV15 and TRBJ2-7; 7 bases line up with TRBD1. Germline V gives CDR1 LNHNV, CDR2 YYDKDF (reference sequence). This CDR3 spans 16 amino acids. J lost 3 bases, V lost 0 bases, and 8 bases had no gene match. The chain's CDR3 is CATSRDARQGVYEQYF. In nucleotides, the CDR3 is TGTGCCACCAGCAGAGATGCAAGGCAGGGGGTCTACGAGCAGTACTTC.

The V and J genes are TRBV14 and TRBJ2-1; 14 bases are shared with TRBD2. The V segment lost 4 bases and the J segment 3 bases; nucleotides outside the gene matches: 17. Germline CDR1 reads SGHDN; CDR2 reads FVKESK. This CDR3 has 21 amino acids. The CDR3 coding sequence is TGTGCCAGCAGCCCAAGGAACTCCGGGACTAGCGGGAGTGGGGACTACAATGAGCAGTTCTTC. It is translated as CASSPRNSGTSGSGDYNEQFF.

Points on this clone: One end of the junction is discordant with germline, which a read error may explain. The rearrangement uses TRBV7-7 and TRBJ2-2, with 7 bases fitting TRBD1. The CDR3 totals 16 residues. In germline, CDR1 is SSHAT, CDR2 FNYEAQ (reference sequence). In nucleotides, the CDR3 is TGTGCTAGCAGCTTAGCGAGGACAGGGAACACCGGGGAGCTGTTTTTT. Protein product: CASSLARTGNTGELFF.

This rearrangement joins TRBV5-4 to TRBJ2-2; 9 bases line up with TRBD2. In germline, CDR1 is SGHNT, CDR2 YYREEE (reference sequence). The CDR3 contains 16 residues. The V segment lost 6 bases and the J segment 7 bases; nucleotides outside the gene matches: 13. CDR3 amino acids: CASTPSSSGTVGELFF. DNA for the CDR3: TGTGCCAGCACCCCGTCGTCTAGCGGGACCGTCGGGGAGCTGTTTTTT.

This clone came up once. The chain recombines TRBV28 with TRBJ1-2; D may be TRBD1 (5 bases). The CDR3 sequence is 14 residues long. The germline V and J ends were trimmed by 2 bases and 4 bases, with 11 bases remaining between them. Germline V gives CDR1 MDHEN, CDR2 SYDVKM. CDR3 sequence (DNA): TGTGCCAGCAGTTTAGGGGGGACGGTCTATGGCTACACCTTC. The encoded protein is CASSLGGTVYGYTF.

The genes are TRBV10-3 and TRBJ1-2; 8 bases line up with TRBD1. The CDR3 has 13 amino acids. Losses at the gene ends were 4 bases for V and 4 bases for J; bases not matched to a gene: 2. The V gene's germline CDR1 is ENHRY and CDR2 SYGVKD. DNA for the CDR3: TGTGCCATCAGTGGCCAGGGGGCCTATGGCTACACCTTC. It codes for CAISGQGAYGYTF.

The rearrangement joins TRBV4-1 to TRBJ2-7; D not resolved. The V and J ends lost 0 bases and 4 bases respectively, with 7 bases between them. The CDR3 runs 13 residues. Germline CDR1 MGHRA, CDR2 YSYEKL. CDR3 bases: TGCGCCAGCAGCCAAGAAATTGAGTACGAGCAGTACTTC. It is translated as CASSQEIEYEQYF.

In this sample, this clone turned up a few times. V and J are TRBV19 and TRBJ2-7; the match to TRBD1 covers 10 bases. The trim removed 7 bases at V and 3 bases at J, leaving 9 bases unmatched. Germline CDR1 reads LNHDA; CDR2 reads SQIVND (reference sequence). This CDR3 is built from 15 residues. This CDR3 reads CASTKGQGKIYEQYF. For the CDR3, the DNA is TGTGCCAGTACAAAGGGACAGGGGAAAATCTACGAGCAGTACTTC.